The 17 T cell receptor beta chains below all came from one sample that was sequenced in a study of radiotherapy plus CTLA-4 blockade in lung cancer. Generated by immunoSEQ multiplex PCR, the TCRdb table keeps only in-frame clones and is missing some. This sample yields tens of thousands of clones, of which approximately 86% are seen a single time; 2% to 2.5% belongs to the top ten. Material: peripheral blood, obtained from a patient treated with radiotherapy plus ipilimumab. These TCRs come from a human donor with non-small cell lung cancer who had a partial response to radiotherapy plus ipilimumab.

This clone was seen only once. The CDR3 here is CASSRGNRNEQFF. In DNA form, the CDR3 reads TGTGCCAGCTCACGAGGGAATCGCAATGAGCAGTTCTTC. The chain carries TRBV18 and TRBJ2-1; D is possibly TRBD2 (5 bases). V dropped 4 bases and J dropped 6 bases, with 10 bases sitting between them. Looked up from germline, CDR1 is KGHSH and CDR2 is LQKENI. The CDR3 has 13 amino acids.

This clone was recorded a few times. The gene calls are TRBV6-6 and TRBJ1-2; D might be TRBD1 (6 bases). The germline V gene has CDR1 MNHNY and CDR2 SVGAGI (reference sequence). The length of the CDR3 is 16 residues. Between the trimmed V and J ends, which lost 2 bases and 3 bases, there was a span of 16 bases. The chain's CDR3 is CASSYLAGAQDYGYTF. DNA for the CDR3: TGTGCCAGCAGTTACCTTGCGGGGGCCCAGGACTATGGCTACACCTTC.

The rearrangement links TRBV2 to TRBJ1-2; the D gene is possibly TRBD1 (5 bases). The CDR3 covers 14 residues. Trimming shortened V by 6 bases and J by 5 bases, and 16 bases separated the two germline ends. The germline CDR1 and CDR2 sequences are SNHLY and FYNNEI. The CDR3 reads CASRPGLIGYGYTF. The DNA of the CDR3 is TGTGCCAGCAGACCGGGACTGATTGGGTATGGCTACACCTTC. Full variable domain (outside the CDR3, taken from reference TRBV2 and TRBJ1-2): EPEVTQTPSHQVTQMGQEVILRCVPISNHLYFYWYRQILGQKVEFLVSFYNNEISEKSEIFDDQFSVERPDGSNFTLKIRSTKLEDSAMYFCASRPGLIGYGYTFGSGTRLTVV.

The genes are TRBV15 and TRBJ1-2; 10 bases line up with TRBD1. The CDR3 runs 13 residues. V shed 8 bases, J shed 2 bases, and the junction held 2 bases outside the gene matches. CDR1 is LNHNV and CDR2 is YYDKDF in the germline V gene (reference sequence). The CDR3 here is CATPGQGNYGYTF. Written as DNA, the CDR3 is TGTGCCACCCCGGGACAGGGGAACTATGGCTACACCTTC.

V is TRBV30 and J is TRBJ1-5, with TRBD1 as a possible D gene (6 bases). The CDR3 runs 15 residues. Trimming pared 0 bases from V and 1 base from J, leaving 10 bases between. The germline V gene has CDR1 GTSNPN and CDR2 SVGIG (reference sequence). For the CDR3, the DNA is TGTGCCTGGAGTGTCGGGGGGGCAAGCAATCAGCCCCAGCATTTT. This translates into CAWSVGGASNQPQHF.

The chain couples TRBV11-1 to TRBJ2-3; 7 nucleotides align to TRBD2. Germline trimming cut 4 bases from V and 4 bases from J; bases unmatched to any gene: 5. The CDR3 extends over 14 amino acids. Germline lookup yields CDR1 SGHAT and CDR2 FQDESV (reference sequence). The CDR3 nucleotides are TGTGCCAGCAGCTCCCGGACTAGTGCAGATACGCAGTATTTT. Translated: CASSSRTSADTQYF.

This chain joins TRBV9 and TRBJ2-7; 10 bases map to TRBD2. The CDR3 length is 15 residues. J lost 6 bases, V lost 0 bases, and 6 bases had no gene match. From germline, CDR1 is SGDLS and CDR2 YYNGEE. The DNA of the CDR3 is TGTGCCAGCAGCGTAGCGGAAGCGGGAGGGCGCGAGCAGTACTTC. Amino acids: CASSVAEAGGREQYF.

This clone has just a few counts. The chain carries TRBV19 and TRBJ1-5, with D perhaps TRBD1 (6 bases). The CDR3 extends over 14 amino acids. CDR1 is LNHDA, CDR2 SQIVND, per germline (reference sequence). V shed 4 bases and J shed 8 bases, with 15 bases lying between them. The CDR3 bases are TGTGCCAGTAGTAGTGGCAGGGGCACGGAGCCCCAGCATTTT. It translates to CASSSGRGTEPQHF.

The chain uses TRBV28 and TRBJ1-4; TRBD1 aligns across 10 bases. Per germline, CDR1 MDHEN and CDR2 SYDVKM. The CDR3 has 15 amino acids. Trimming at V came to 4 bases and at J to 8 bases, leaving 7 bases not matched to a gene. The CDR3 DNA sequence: TGTGCCAGCAGTTCTCGGACAGGGGGATTAGAAAAACTGTTTTTT. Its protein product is CASSSRTGGLEKLFF.

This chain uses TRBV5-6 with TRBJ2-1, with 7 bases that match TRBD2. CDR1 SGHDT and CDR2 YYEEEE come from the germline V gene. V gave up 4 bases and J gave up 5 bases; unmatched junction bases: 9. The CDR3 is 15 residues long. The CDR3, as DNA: TGTGCCAGCAGCCCCGGGGGGAGGGCAGACAATGAGCAGTTCTTC. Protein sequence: CASSPGGRADNEQFF. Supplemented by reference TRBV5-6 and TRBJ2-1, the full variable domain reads DAGVTQSPTHLIKTRGQQVTLRCSPKSGHDTVSWYQQALGQGPQFIFQYYEEEERQRGNFPDRFSGHQFPNYSSELNVNALLLGDSALYLCASSPGGRADNEQFFGPGTRLTVL.

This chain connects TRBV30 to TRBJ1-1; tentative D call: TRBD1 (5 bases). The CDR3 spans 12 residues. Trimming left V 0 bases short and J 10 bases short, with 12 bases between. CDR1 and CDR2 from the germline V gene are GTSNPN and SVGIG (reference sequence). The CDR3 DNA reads TGTGCCTGGAGTGTGGGGTGGGGCTTAGCTTTCTTT. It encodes CAWSVGWGLAFF.

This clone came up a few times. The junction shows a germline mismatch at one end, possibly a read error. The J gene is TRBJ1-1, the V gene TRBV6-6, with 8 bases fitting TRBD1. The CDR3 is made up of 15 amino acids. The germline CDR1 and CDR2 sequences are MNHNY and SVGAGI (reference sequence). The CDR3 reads CASSLPGQENAEAFF. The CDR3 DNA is TGTGCCAGCAGTTTACCGGGACAGGAGAACGCTGAAGCTTTCTTT.

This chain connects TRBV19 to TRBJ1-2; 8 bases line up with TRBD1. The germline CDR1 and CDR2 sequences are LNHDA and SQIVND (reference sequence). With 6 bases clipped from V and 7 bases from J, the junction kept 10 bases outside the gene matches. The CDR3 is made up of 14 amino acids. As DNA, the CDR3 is TGTGCCAGTAGGACGGACAGGGTCCTTGGTGGCTACACCTTC. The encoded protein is CASRTDRVLGGYTF.

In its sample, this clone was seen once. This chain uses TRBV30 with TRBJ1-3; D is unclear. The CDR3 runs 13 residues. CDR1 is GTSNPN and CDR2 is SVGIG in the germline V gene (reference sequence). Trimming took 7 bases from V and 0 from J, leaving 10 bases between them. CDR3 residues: CASSGSSGNTIYF. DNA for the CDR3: TGTGCCTCCAGTGGGAGCTCTGGAAACACCATATATTTT. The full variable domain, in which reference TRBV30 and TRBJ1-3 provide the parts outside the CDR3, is SQTIHQWPATLVQPVGSPLSLECTVEGTSNPNLYWYRQAAGRGLQLLFYSVGIGQISSEVPQNLSASRPQDRQFILSSKKLLLSDSGFYLCASSGSSGNTIYFGEGSWLTVV.

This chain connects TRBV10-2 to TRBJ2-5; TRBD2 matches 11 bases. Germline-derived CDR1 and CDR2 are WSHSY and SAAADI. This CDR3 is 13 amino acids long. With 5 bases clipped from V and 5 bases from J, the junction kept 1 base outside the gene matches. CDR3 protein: CASSLAGGETQYF. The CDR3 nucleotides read TGCGCCAGCAGTCTAGCGGGAGGTGAGACCCAGTACTTC.

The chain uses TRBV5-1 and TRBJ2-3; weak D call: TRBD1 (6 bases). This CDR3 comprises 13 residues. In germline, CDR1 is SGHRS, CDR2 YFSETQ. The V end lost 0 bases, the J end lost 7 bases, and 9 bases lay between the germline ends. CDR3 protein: CASSLDTGHTQYF. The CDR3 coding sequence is TGCGCCAGCAGCTTGGATACAGGGCATACGCAGTATTTT.

The CDR3 spells CASSSATGMGNTIYF. The CDR3 DNA is TGTGCCAGCAGCTCGGCCACAGGGATGGGAAACACCATATATTTT. The chain joins TRBV7-2 to TRBJ1-3; a weak D match, TRBD1 (6 bases). V was trimmed by 4 bases and J by 4 bases, leaving 14 bases between them. Germline loops: CDR1 SGHTA, CDR2 FQGNSA. The CDR3 totals 15 residues.